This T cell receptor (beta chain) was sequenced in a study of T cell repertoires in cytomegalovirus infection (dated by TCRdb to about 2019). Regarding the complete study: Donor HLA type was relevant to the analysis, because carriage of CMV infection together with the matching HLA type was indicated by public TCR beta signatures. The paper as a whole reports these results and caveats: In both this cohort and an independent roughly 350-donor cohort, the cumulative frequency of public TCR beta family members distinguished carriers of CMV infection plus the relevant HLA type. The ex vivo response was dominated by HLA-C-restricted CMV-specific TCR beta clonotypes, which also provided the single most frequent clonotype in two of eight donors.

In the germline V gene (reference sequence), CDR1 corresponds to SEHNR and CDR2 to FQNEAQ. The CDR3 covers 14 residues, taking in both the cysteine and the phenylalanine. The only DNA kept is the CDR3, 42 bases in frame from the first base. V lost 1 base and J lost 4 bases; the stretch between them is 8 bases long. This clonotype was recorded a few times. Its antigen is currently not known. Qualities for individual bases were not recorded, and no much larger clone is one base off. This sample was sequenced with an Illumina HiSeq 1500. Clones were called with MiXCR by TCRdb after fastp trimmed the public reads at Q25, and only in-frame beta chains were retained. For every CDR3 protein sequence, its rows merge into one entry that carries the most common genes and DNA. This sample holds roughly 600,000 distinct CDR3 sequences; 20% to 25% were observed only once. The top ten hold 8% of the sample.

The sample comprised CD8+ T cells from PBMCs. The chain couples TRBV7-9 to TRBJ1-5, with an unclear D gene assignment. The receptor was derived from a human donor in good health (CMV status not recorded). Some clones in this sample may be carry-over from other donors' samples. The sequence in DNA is TGTGCCAGCAGCTTAGGGCAACAGAATCAGCCCCAGCATTTT. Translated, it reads CASSLGQQNQPQHF.